Shown below are 28 T cell receptor beta chains from a single sample sequenced in a study of cytomegalovirus exposure and HLA in healthy donors (dated by TCRdb to about 2017). The protocol used for the library was the immunoSEQ multiplex PCR assay. For the multiplex PCR, a mixture combining 60 forward primers for TCR Vbeta segments and 13 reverse primers for TCR Jbeta segments was used. This immuneACCESS table, as held by TCRdb, lists in-frame sequences with V and J called but not all clones. Of the missing ones, under half trace to an unresolved V gene in checked studies; the others have no known cause. For this sample the table gives tens of thousands of clones, of which around 84% were detected only once. The ten most abundant clones make up around 5.9% of the sample. Input material: PBMCs. All receptors derive from a male donor in good health and CMV-seronegative.

This clone has a single count. The V gene is TRBV6-5, the J gene TRBJ2-6; no clear D gene. CDR3 length: 14 amino acids. The V and J ends lost 6 bases and 0 bases respectively, with 6 bases between them. Germline loops: CDR1 MNHEY, CDR2 SVGAGI. The CDR3 DNA is TGTGCCAGCAGCTCCAGCTCTGGGGCCAACGTCCTGACTTTC. Its protein product is CASSSSSGANVLTF.

This clone came up a few times. The V and J genes are TRBV2 and TRBJ1-5; 9 nucleotides align to TRBD1. Germline trimming cut 6 bases from V and 6 bases from J; bases unmatched to any gene: 12. CDR1 and CDR2 from the germline V gene are SNHLY and FYNNEI. The length of the CDR3 is 16 residues. As DNA, the CDR3 is TGTGCCAGCAGCAAAACACAGGGGGCGGCGGGTCAGCCCCAGCATTTT. Translating it yields CASSKTQGAAGQPQHF.

The table lists this clone with a few counts. This chain uses TRBV7-9 with TRBJ2-3; 8 bases agree with TRBD2. This CDR3 contains 18 residues. The ends lost 1 base at V and 0 bases at J; junction bases unmatched: 9. Germline V gene data show CDR1 as SEHNR and CDR2 as FQNEAQ (reference sequence). The CDR3 DNA reads TGTGCCAGCAGCTTAGGGAGCGGGGGACCTTCTAGCACAGATACGCAGTATTTT. This codes for CASSLGSGGPSSTDTQYF.

The chain links TRBV30 to TRBJ1-2; D not resolved. CDR3 length: 14 amino acids. V lost 0 bases to trimming and J lost 2 bases, with 10 bases between them. The V gene's germline CDR1 is GTSNPN and CDR2 SVGIG (reference sequence). CDR3: CAWSVRSINYGYTF. The DNA of the CDR3 is TGTGCCTGGAGTGTAAGATCTATAAACTATGGCTACACCTTC.

The chain couples TRBV5-1 to TRBJ2-3, with TRBD1 identical over 9 bases. J was trimmed by 3 bases and V by 4 bases; bases with no gene match: 12. CDR3 size: 17 residues. Germline loops: CDR1 SGHRS, CDR2 YFSETQ. This CDR3 is CASSPPSTGTGTDTQYF. The CDR3 DNA is TGCGCCAGCAGCCCACCATCGACCGGGACAGGGACAGATACGCAGTATTTT.

The chain is built from TRBV11-1 and TRBJ1-4; the match to TRBD1 covers 8 bases. This CDR3 comprises 14 residues. V shed 5 bases and J 8 bases; nucleotides not matched to a gene: 7. CDR1 and CDR2 from the germline V gene are SGHAT and FQDESV (reference sequence). This CDR3 is CASSQGASGEKLFF. The DNA of the CDR3 is TGTGCCAGCAGCCAGGGGGCATCGGGAGAAAAACTGTTTTTT.

Only one count was recorded for this clone. The chain combines TRBV6-5 with TRBJ2-1; D is possibly TRBD1 (5 bases). Trimming removed 4 bases at V and 6 bases at J, with 7 bases between. The CDR3 is made up of 12 amino acids. Germline V gives CDR1 MNHEY, CDR2 SVGAGI. CDR3 coding DNA: TGTGCCAGCAGTTCCAGGGTCAATGAGCAGTTCTTC. It is translated as CASSSRVNEQFF.

The rearrangement links TRBV30 to TRBJ1-1; 11 positions agree with TRBD1. J gave up 7 bases and V 1 base, and 8 bases lay outside the gene matches. CDR3 length: 15 residues. Germline lookup yields CDR1 GTSNPN and CDR2 SVGIG (reference sequence). The chain's CDR3 is CAWSASDRGLSEAFF. CDR3 in DNA: TGTGCCTGGAGTGCCTCGGACAGGGGGCTTAGTGAAGCTTTCTTT.

V usage is TRBV4-3 and J usage is TRBJ2-2, with TRBD1 as a possible D gene (5 bases). CDR3 length: 15 amino acids. Germline loops: CDR1 LGHNA, CDR2 YSLEER. Trimming left V 1 base short and J 2 bases short, with 8 bases between. The CDR3 loop is CASSQATANTGELFF. In DNA form, the CDR3 reads TGCGCCAGCAGCCAAGCGACAGCTAACACCGGGGAGCTGTTTTTT.

The genes are TRBV7-2 and TRBJ2-2, with D possibly being TRBD2 (6 bases). The CDR3 consists of 17 residues. The V and J ends lost 4 bases and 2 bases respectively, with 17 bases between them. Germline V lookup: CDR1 SGHTA, CDR2 FQGNSA. CDR3 nucleotide sequence: TGTGCCAGCAGCTGGCCCGAGGAGGGGATAAACACCGGGGAGCTGTTTTTT. Amino acids: CASSWPEEGINTGELFF.

The CDR3 bases are TGTGCCAGCAGCCCCTTGGGGGGGGGAAGCTCCTACAATGAGCAGTTCTTC. This gives the protein CASSPLGGGSSYNEQFF. The V and J genes are TRBV9 and TRBJ2-1; 7 bases are a match to TRBD2. The CDR3 runs 17 residues. The J segment lost 0 bases and the V segment lost 4 bases, leaving 10 bases of the junction unmatched. CDR1 is SGDLS and CDR2 is YYNGEE in the germline V gene.

The V gene is TRBV7-9, the J gene TRBJ1-2, with a tentative D call TRBD1 (6 bases). Trimming took 0 bases from V and 2 from J, leaving 10 bases between them. CDR1 is SEHNR and CDR2 is FQNEAQ in the germline V gene (reference sequence). CDR3 length: 15 amino acids. The CDR3 region has the DNA TGTGCCAGCAGCTTAGCCCTCGACAGGAACTATGGCTACACCTTC. Translation: CASSLALDRNYGYTF.

The chain has TRBV4-2 and TRBJ2-1; 9 bases map to TRBD2. Germline V CDR1 and CDR2: LGHNA, YNFKEQ. J gave up 2 bases and V 4 bases, and 9 bases lay outside the gene matches. The CDR3 runs to 17 residues. CDR3 in amino acids: CASSPSMERGAYNEQFF. In DNA form, the CDR3 reads TGTGCCAGCAGCCCGTCCATGGAGCGGGGGGCCTACAATGAGCAGTTCTTC.

This clone appeared a few times. The chain couples TRBV13 to TRBJ1-1; a possible D gene is TRBD1 (6 bases). This CDR3 region has 14 residues. V dropped 1 base and J dropped 2 bases, with 8 bases sitting between them. CDR1 PRHDT and CDR2 FYEKMQ come from the germline V gene (reference sequence). The CDR3 is CASSLARGNTEAFF. CDR3 bases: TGTGCCAGCAGCTTAGCCAGGGGTAACACTGAAGCTTTCTTT.

This chain uses TRBV27 with TRBJ2-7, with 10 bases matching TRBD1. Germline V gene lookup returns CDR1 MNHEY and CDR2 SMNVEV (reference sequence). The CDR3 spans 14 residues. With V trimmed by 4 bases and J by 5 bases, 5 bases remained unmatched. In DNA, the CDR3 is TGTGCCAGCAGTTCCACCGGGACAGGGGACGAGCAGTACTTC. Its translation is CASSSTGTGDEQYF.

As concerns this clone: The sample holds other DNA sequences that translate to the same CDR3. The chain employs TRBV19 and TRBJ1-2; D uncertain. CDR1 is LNHDA, CDR2 SQIVND, per germline (reference sequence). V lost 6 bases, J lost 2 bases, and 19 bases lay in between. The CDR3 runs to 16 residues. In DNA, the CDR3 is TGTGCCAGTAGGGGAAACGGACTTTTACGAAACTATGGCTACACCTTC. It encodes CASRGNGLLRNYGYTF.

This clone was observed a single time. The V and J genes are TRBV4-2 and TRBJ2-6; unclear D gene. Germline CDR1 LGHNA, CDR2 YNFKEQ. This CDR3 has 17 residues. With 1 base removed from V and 0 bases from J, the gap between germline ends came to 10 bases. The chain's CDR3 is CASSQGYISSGANVLTF. For the CDR3, the DNA is TGTGCCAGCAGCCAAGGTTACATCAGCTCTGGGGCCAACGTCCTGACTTTC.

V gene TRBV4-2 combines with J gene TRBJ1-4; D may be TRBD1 (5 bases). Trimming pared 4 bases from V and 7 bases from J, leaving 16 bases between. The CDR3 runs 15 residues. CDR1 is LGHNA, CDR2 YNFKEQ, per germline. This CDR3 is CASSLGGSLIEKLFF. The DNA for the CDR3 is TGTGCCAGCAGCCTGGGGGGGTCGTTGATTGAAAAACTGTTTTTT.

The J gene is TRBJ2-7, the V gene TRBV18; 8 positions agree with TRBD2. This CDR3 is built from 13 residues. CDR1 and CDR2 (germline): KGHSH, LQKENI. V gave up 4 bases and J gave up 5 bases; unmatched junction bases: 4. The CDR3 bases are TGTGCCAGCTCACGAGATAGCGGGAACGAGCAGTACTTC. Its protein is CASSRDSGNEQYF.

The rearrangement links TRBV6-5 to TRBJ1-2; 8 nucleotides match TRBD1. The V segment lost 6 bases and the J segment 6 bases; nucleotides outside the gene matches: 6. This CDR3 contains 13 residues. Germline-derived CDR1 and CDR2 are MNHEY and SVGAGI. This CDR3 reads CASSSQGVNGYTF. The CDR3 DNA reads as TGTGCCAGCAGCTCACAGGGGGTGAATGGCTACACCTTC.

The chain employs TRBV10-3 and TRBJ2-5; 10 bases fit TRBD2. The ends lost 0 bases at V and 1 base at J; junction bases unmatched: 5. This CDR3 comprises 17 residues. Per germline, CDR1 ENHRY and CDR2 SYGVKD. CDR3 sequence: CAISESGTSDFQETQYF. CDR3 bases: TGTGCCATCAGTGAGTCGGGGACTAGCGACTTCCAAGAGACCCAGTACTTC.

This rearrangement joins TRBV19 to TRBJ2-4; D is perhaps TRBD2 (5 bases). Germline values: CDR1 LNHDA, CDR2 SQIVND (reference sequence). Trimming left V 2 bases short and J 8 bases short, with 13 bases between. This CDR3 is 14 amino acids long. The CDR3 here is CASSIQARDYIQYF. The CDR3 DNA reads as TGTGCCAGTAGTATACAAGCTCGGGATTACATTCAGTACTTC.

J is TRBJ2-7 and V is TRBV25-1; tentative D call: TRBD2 (5 bases). Trimming removed 0 bases at V and 3 bases at J, with 12 bases between. The germline CDR1 and CDR2 sequences are MGHDK and SYGVNS. The CDR3 loop spans 15 amino acids. The CDR3 coding sequence is TGTGCCAGCAGTGAATACGGGGAGAGAGACTACGAGCAGTACTTC. Encoded protein: CASSEYGERDYEQYF.

The chain joins TRBV7-2 to TRBJ2-3, with TRBD1 matching over 12 bases. After removal of 5 bases from V and 6 bases from J, the junction contained 3 bases not matched to a gene. CDR1 SGHTA and CDR2 FQGNSA come from the germline V gene. The CDR3 extends over 14 amino acids. The chain's CDR3 is CASSRDRGPDTQYF. The CDR3 bases are TGTGCCAGCAGCCGGGACAGGGGGCCGGATACGCAGTATTTT.

The V call is TRBV2, the J call TRBJ2-3; 12 nucleotides align to TRBD2. After removal of 1 base from V and 2 bases from J, the junction contained 1 base not matched to a gene. Germline V gene data show CDR1 as SNHLY and CDR2 as FYNNEI. CDR3 length: 16 amino acids. The CDR3 loop reads CASSEGLAGDTDTQYF. CDR3 nucleotides: TGTGCCAGCAGTGAAGGACTAGCGGGGGACACAGATACGCAGTATTTT.

The chain couples TRBV7-9 to TRBJ2-6, with D possibly being TRBD2 (7 bases). V lost 1 base and J lost 4, with 17 bases in between. Germline V lookup: CDR1 SEHNR, CDR2 FQNEAQ (reference sequence). CDR3 length: 18 residues. The CDR3 DNA sequence: TGTGCCAGCAGCTTAGTTCGAGGGGGGGCTGGCGGGGCCAACGTCCTGACTTTC. Its translation is CASSLVRGGAGGANVLTF.

The chain couples TRBV7-2 to TRBJ1-2, with a weak D call TRBD1 (5 bases). This CDR3 has 14 amino acids. The germline V gene encodes CDR1 SGHTA and CDR2 FQGNSA. V lost 1 base and J lost 1, with 7 bases in between. CDR3 bases: TGTGCCAGCAGCTTAGGGGACTATAACTATGGCTACACCTTC. Residues: CASSLGDYNYGYTF.

The rearrangement uses TRBV15 and TRBJ2-2; 9 positions agree with TRBD2. J gave up 2 bases and V 9 bases, and 4 bases lay outside the gene matches. The V gene's germline CDR1 is LNHNV and CDR2 YYDKDF (reference sequence). This CDR3 contains 14 residues. The CDR3: CATSSGGNTGELFF. CDR3 DNA: TGTGCCACTAGTAGCGGGGGAAACACCGGGGAGCTGTTTTTT.